This T cell receptor (beta chain) originates from a study of PD-1 blockade in mismatch repair-deficient tumors (dated by TCRdb to the late 2010s). General notes on the study: Between late 2013 and 2016, the trial enrolled 86 consecutive patients with about a dozen mismatch repair-deficient cancer types, every one of whom had been previously treated and was progressing. Deep sequencing of TCR CDR3 regions was used to track tumor-associated T cell clones in peripheral blood of patients responding to PD-1 blockade. Study-wide conclusions, independent of this receptor: Rapid expansion after pembrolizumab followed by contraction, generally before radiologic responses, was shown by tumor-resident clones, which were often undetectable in blood before treatment.

The CDR3 spans 18 residues, from the cysteine through the phenylalanine. Solely the CDR3 DNA is kept, with 54 bases framed from the first base. The germline V and J ends show losses of 0 bases and 1 base respectively, and no gene match explains 7 bases of the junction. The CDR1 and CDR2 encoded by the germline V gene are MGHRA and YSYEKL. The library was produced with the immunoSEQ multiplex PCR assay. TCRdb carries this immuneACCESS record with in-frame sequences only. Its versions omit some clonotypes, under half of them owing to an unresolved V gene in the studies checked, with the rest unexplained. The sample contains 40,000 to 60,000 clones, roughly 80% of them found a single time. Clones ranked in the top ten supply roughly 8% of the sample. A single count supports this clone. Its antigen target is currently unknown. No quality values exist for individual bases; no much larger clone is one base distant.

For each enrolled patient, mismatch repair deficiency was established using either polymerase chain reaction or immunohistochemistry. Three patients who responded to pembrolizumab therapy underwent TCR sequencing. The phase II trial prospectively evaluated PD-1 blockade with pembrolizumab in advanced mismatch repair-deficient cancers, independent of tissue of origin. Peripheral blood T cell samples were collected serially, before PD-1 blockade began and at several time points afterward. Blood sampling times were reported as weeks after the first pembrolizumab dose. This sequence was found in an adult with mismatch repair-deficient cancer. The chain is made from TRBV4-1 and TRBJ1-5, and TRBD1 matches 9 of the central bases. Material: peripheral blood, obtained less than 21 weeks after starting pembrolizumab. The CDR3 has the sequence CASSQDPNRGRSNQPQHF. The DNA is as follows: TGCGCCAGCAGCCAAGACCCCAACAGGGGGCGCAGCAATCAGCCCCAGCATTTT.